Listed below are T cell receptor beta chains from one sample, sequenced in a study of blood T cell repertoires in COVID-19. The method was immunoSEQ multiplex PCR; TCRdb's version includes in-frame clones alone and lacks a portion of them. The sample lists some 190,000 clones, roughly 79% occurring once. The sequenced sample was peripheral blood. The source is a woman in her thirties or forties with COVID-19, enrolled during active disease. Both conserved end residues are part of each CDR3. Fields, in order: V gene, D gene, clone size, J gene, CDR3 protein, CDR3 DNA. D genes are given only for firm matches. Size is stated for part of the rows, as once, few or many counts, or as a class when the clone is expanded.

TRBV7-3	TRBD1	NA	TRBJ2-1	CASSYQTGTGFYEQFF	TGTGCCAGCAGCTACCAAACCGGGACAGGGTTTTATGAGCAGTTCTTC
TRBV2	TRBD1	NA	TRBJ1-4	CASKVDRGLEKLFF	TGTGCCAGCAAGGTGGACAGGGGGCTTGAAAAACTGTTTTTT
TRBV7-9	NA	NA	TRBJ2-4	CASGSNAKNIQYF	TGTGCCAGCGGGAGTAACGCCAAAAACATTCAGTACTTC
TRBV5-1	NA	NA	TRBJ2-1	CASSRTAGVNEQFF	TGCGCCAGCAGCCGGACCGCCGGGGTCAATGAGCAGTTCTTC
TRBV18	NA	NA	TRBJ2-5	CASSPQGTETQYF	TGTGCCAGCTCACCGCAGGGTACAGAGACCCAGTACTTC
TRBV4-2	NA	NA	TRBJ1-2	CASSQTDTASGYTF	TGTGCCAGCAGCCAGACGGACACAGCGAGTGGCTACACCTTC
TRBV21-1	NA	NA	TRBJ2-2	CASKLPGLATGELFF	TGTGCCAGCAAATTACCGGGACTAGCCACCGGGGAGCTGTTTTTT
TRBV7-9	NA	NA	TRBJ2-2	CASSKAPSNTGELFF	TGTGCCAGCAGCAAAGCTCCCTCGAACACCGGGGAGCTGTTTTTT
TRBV11-2	TRBD2	NA	TRBJ2-3	CASSQGASGPRGTDTQYF	TGTGCCAGCAGCCAAGGGGCTAGCGGCCCAAGGGGAACAGATACGCAGTATTTT
TRBV27	TRBD2	NA	TRBJ2-2	CASSSGRIINTGELFF	TGTGCCAGCAGTAGCGGGAGGATTATTAACACCGGGGAGCTGTTTTTT
TRBV25-1	NA	NA	TRBJ1-2	CASSESGTQTLYGYTF	TGTGCCAGCAGTGAATCAGGGACTCAAACCCTCTATGGCTACACCTTC
TRBV11-2	TRBD2	NA	TRBJ2-1	CASSLVVAGGLFF	TGTGCCAGCAGCTTAGTAGTAGCGGGAGGCCTGTTCTTC
TRBV27	NA	NA	TRBJ2-1	CASRSVDEQFF	TGTGCCAGCCGTAGCGTGGATGAGCAGTTCTTC
TRBV30	NA	NA	TRBJ1-1	CAWKQGFNTEAFF	TGTGCCTGGAAGCAGGGGTTTAACACTGAAGCTTTCTTT
TRBV2	TRBD1	NA	TRBJ1-3	CASLQGGSGNTIYF	TGTGCCAGCCTCCAGGGGGGCTCTGGAAACACCATATATTTT
TRBV5-5	TRBD1	NA	TRBJ1-6	CASSQQGGRNSPLHF	TGTGCCAGCAGTCAACAGGGGGGACGGAATTCACCCCTCCACTTT
TRBV2	TRBD2	NA	TRBJ2-1	CASSEISGRAWAYNEQFF	TGTGCCAGCAGTGAAATTAGCGGGAGGGCTTGGGCCTACAATGAGCAGTTCTTC
TRBV4-1	NA	NA	TRBJ1-4	CASSSDTATNEKLFF	TGCGCCAGCAGTTCAGACACCGCAACTAATGAAAAACTGTTTTTT
TRBV18	NA	NA	TRBJ2-2	CASSPAGATGELFF	TGTGCCAGCTCACCAGCAGGGGCGACCGGGGAGCTGTTTTTT
TRBV19	TRBD1	NA	TRBJ1-5	CASIMRGGAGQPQHF	TGTGCCAGTATAATGAGAGGGGGCGCGGGTCAGCCCCAGCATTTT
TRBV4-1	NA	few	TRBJ1-5	CASSQGLLPANQPQHF	TGCGCCAGCAGCCAAGGACTCCTACCGGCCAATCAGCCCCAGCATTTT
TRBV19	NA	NA	TRBJ2-1	CASRVGQGGGEQFF	TGTGCCAGTAGGGTTGGACAGGGAGGGGGTGAGCAGTTCTTC
TRBV9	TRBD2	NA	TRBJ2-1	CASSVVDSGFDEQFF	TGTGCCAGCAGCGTAGTTGATAGCGGGTTCGATGAGCAGTTCTTC
TRBV3-1/TRBV3-2	TRBD1	NA	TRBJ2-5	CASSLRTGQETQYF	TGTGCCAGCAGCCTGCGGACAGGCCAAGAGACCCAGTACTTC
TRBV5-6	TRBD1	NA	TRBJ2-3	CASSPTGGSSTDTQYF	TGTGCCAGCAGCCCTACAGGGGGGTCAAGCACAGATACGCAGTATTTT
TRBV5-1	NA	NA	TRBJ2-5	CASSLGRYQETQYF	TGCGCCAGCAGCTTGGGGCGGTACCAAGAGACCCAGTACTTC
TRBV27	TRBD2	once	TRBJ2-1	CASSLSPWGGSYNEQFF	TGTGCCAGCAGTTTATCACCCTGGGGGGGCTCCTACAATGAGCAGTTCTTC
TRBV27	TRBD1	few	TRBJ1-4	CASSFWTGAPEKLFF	TGTGCCAGCAGTTTCTGGACAGGAGCCCCTGAAAAACTGTTTTTT
TRBV5-5	TRBD1	once	TRBJ2-1	CASSWGQGPNNEQFF	TGTGCCAGCAGTTGGGGACAGGGTCCCAACAATGAGCAGTTCTTC